Listed below are T cell receptor beta chains from one sample, sequenced in a study of blood T cell repertoires in COVID-19. The repertoire was sequenced with immunoSEQ multiplex PCR; TCRdb's copy has only in-frame clones and lacks some. The sample contains almost 200,000 clones, more than 80% of which appear only once. The sequenced material came from PBMCs or T cells enriched from blood (not recorded which). These receptors all stem from a woman younger than 30 who had recovered from COVID-19. Both conserved end residues are part of each CDR3. D genes are given only for firm matches. Clone size, where shown, is once, few, many, or a class for clones that have expanded.

CSASAGSDRDEQFF	TGCAGTGCTAGTGCTGGGAGCGATCGGGATGAGCAGTTCTTC	NA	TRBV20-1	TRBJ2-1	NA
CASSYSIGSSYEQYF	TGTGCCAGCAGTTACTCGATAGGGAGCTCCTACGAGCAGTACTTC	NA	TRBV6-5	TRBJ2-7	NA
CASSLDGANNSPLHF	TGTGCCAGCAGCTTAGACGGAGCTAATAATTCACCCCTCCACTTT	NA	TRBV7-2	TRBJ1-6	NA
CASSERGGRDTEAFF	TGTGCCAGCAGTGAACGTGGGGGGAGGGACACTGAAGCTTTCTTT	NA	TRBV6-1	TRBJ1-1	NA
CASSSEPGHAYEQYF	TGTGCCAGCAGTTCAGAACCGGGACATGCCTACGAGCAGTACTTC	NA	TRBV27	TRBJ2-7	NA
CASSPGTGRGYTF	TGTGCCAGCAGTCCCGGGACAGGGCGTGGCTACACCTTC	TRBD1	TRBV27	TRBJ1-2	NA
CASSPGQGARNTEAFF	TGTGCCAGCAGTCCGGGACAGGGGGCGCGAAACACTGAAGCTTTCTTT	TRBD1	TRBV6-2/TRBV6-3	TRBJ1-1	NA
CASSPARTKDYEQYF	TGTGCCAGCAGCCCCGCCCGGACAAAAGACTACGAGCAGTACTTC	NA	TRBV11-2	TRBJ2-7	NA
CASRDDSAYQPQHF	TGTGCCAGCAGGGATGACAGTGCGTATCAGCCCCAGCATTTT	NA	TRBV2	TRBJ1-5	NA
CASSQKRGGTETQYF	TGTGCCAGCAGCCAAAAGCGGGGGGGCACAGAGACCCAGTACTTC	TRBD2	TRBV3-1/TRBV3-2	TRBJ2-5	NA
CASSLGQGTEAFF	TGTGCCAGCAGTTTGGGGCAGGGGACTGAAGCTTTCTTT	NA	TRBV28	TRBJ1-1	NA
CASSERTYSNQPQHF	TGTGCCAGCAGTGAGCGGACTTATAGCAATCAGCCCCAGCATTTT	NA	TRBV6-1	TRBJ1-5	once
CASTIQGVDTEAFF	TGTGCCAGCACCATACAGGGGGTGGACACTGAAGCTTTCTTT	TRBD1	TRBV5-6	TRBJ1-1	NA
CASSLAAGATNEKLFF	TGCGCCAGCAGCTTGGCAGCAGGGGCAACTAATGAAAAACTGTTTTTT	NA	TRBV5-1	TRBJ1-4	NA
CASSSEGTGTREQFF	TGCGCCAGCAGCTCCGAGGGGACAGGGACTAGGGAGCAGTTCTTC	NA	TRBV5-1	TRBJ2-1	NA
CASRAVQGEGYTF	TGTGCCAGCAGGGCCGTCCAGGGGGAGGGCTACACCTTC	TRBD1	TRBV4-2	TRBJ1-2	NA
CASSAGTGEETQYF	TGTGCCAGCAGTGCCGGGACAGGGGAGGAGACCCAGTACTTC	TRBD1	TRBV2	TRBJ2-5	NA
CASSLSGSGVYEQYF	TGTGCCAGCAGCTTATCGGGTAGCGGGGTCTACGAGCAGTACTTC	TRBD2	TRBV5-4	TRBJ2-7	NA
CASSLAETQYF	TGTGCCAGCAGCTTAGCGGAGACCCAGTACTTC	NA	TRBV11-2	TRBJ2-5	NA
CATSDRTSGGAHEQFF	TGTGCCACCAGTGATCGGACTAGCGGGGGGGCTCATGAGCAGTTCTTC	TRBD2	TRBV24-1	TRBJ2-1	once
CASSSGVQETQYF	TGTGCCAGCAGCTCGGGGGTGCAAGAGACCCAGTACTTC	NA	TRBV7-3	TRBJ2-5	NA
CASSLERDRVNTIYF	TGTGCCAGCAGCTTAGAAAGGGACAGGGTAAACACCATATATTTT	TRBD1	TRBV11-2	TRBJ1-3	few
CASSPRQGIEKLFF	TGTGCCAGCAGTCCAAGACAGGGAATAGAAAAACTGTTTTTT	TRBD1	TRBV28	TRBJ1-4	NA
CASSESRGSTDTQYF	TGTGCCAGCAGTGAGTCCCGCGGAAGCACAGATACGCAGTATTTT	NA	TRBV6-4	TRBJ2-3	NA
CASRAGLAVTDTQYF	TGTGCCAGCAGAGCGGGACTAGCGGTCACAGATACGCAGTATTTT	TRBD2	TRBV9	TRBJ2-3	NA
CSVGQGGSTGNYGYTF	TGCAGCGTTGGACAGGGGGGCTCCACGGGGAACTATGGCTACACCTTC	TRBD1	TRBV29-1	TRBJ1-2	NA
CASSSRWHKGTSGADTQYF	TGTGCCAGCAGCTCCCGTTGGCACAAAGGGACTAGCGGCGCAGATACGCAGTATTTT	TRBD2	TRBV6-2/TRBV6-3	TRBJ2-3	NA
CASSQFAGDTDTQYF	TGTGCCAGCAGCCAGTTCGCGGGGGACACAGATACGCAGTATTTT	TRBD2	TRBV7-2	TRBJ2-3	NA
CATSEGGGSNQPQHF	TGTGCCACCAGTGAGGGGGGTGGTAGCAATCAGCCCCAGCATTTT	NA	TRBV24-1	TRBJ1-5	NA
CSVCGGLNTEAFF	TGCAGCGTTTGCGGCGGCCTAAACACTGAAGCTTTCTTT	NA	TRBV29-1	TRBJ1-1	NA